This is a list of T cell receptor beta chains from one sample in a study of OX40 agonist ivuxolimab in advanced cancers. Profiled with immunoSEQ multiplex PCR; TCRdb holds only in-frame clones, not every one. The data show some 62,000 clones, 70% to 90% seen once. Sequencing used CD4+ or CD8+ T cells sorted from blood, obtained in a trial of the OX40 agonist ivuxolimab. The receptors shown here come from an adult with an advanced solid tumor such as melanoma, head and neck, liver or kidney cancer. The CDR3 runs from the conserved cysteine through the conserved F or W. A D gene is named only where the DNA matches it firmly. Only part of the rows carry a size: once, few, many, or a class if the clone is expanded.

NA	TRBV5-1	13	TRBJ2-5	TRBD1	TGCGCCAGCAGCTCCAGGGGGCTAGAGACCCAGTACTTC	CASSSRGLETQYF
NA	TRBV7-9	13	TRBJ2-2	NA	TGTGCCAGCAGCTTAGACACTTCCGGGGAGCTGTTTTTT	CASSLDTSGELFF
few	TRBV9	14	TRBJ2-2	NA	TGTGCCAGCAGCGTAGGTGGGGACACCGGGGAGCTGTTTTTT	CASSVGGDTGELFF
once	TRBV11-2	15	TRBJ1-2	NA	TGTGCCAGCAGCTCGGGCTCTGGCCCTCGCTATGGCTACACCTTC	CASSSGSGPRYGYTF
once	TRBV5-1	16	TRBJ2-7	TRBD2	TGCGCCAGCAGCTTTGGCAGGACTAGCGGAAACTACGAGCAGTACTTC	CASSFGRTSGNYEQYF
NA	TRBV29-1	13	TRBJ1-2	NA	TGCAGCGTTGGAGGCAGTCCTAACTATGGCTACACCTTC	CSVGGSPNYGYTF
NA	TRBV6-1	14	TRBJ2-5	NA	TGTGCCAGCAGTGAAGCCACCACAGAAGAGACCCAGTACTTC	CASSEATTEETQYF
NA	TRBV7-3	13	TRBJ2-1	NA	TGTGCCAGCAGCGCCACCGGGACCTCGAAGCAGTTCTTC	CASSATGTSKQFF
NA	TRBV5-1	16	TRBJ1-3	NA	TGCGCCAGCAGCTTGGTGGGACCCTACTCTGGAAACACCATATATTTT	CASSLVGPYSGNTIYF
few	TRBV5-1	14	TRBJ2-5	NA	TGCGCCAGCAGCTTGGGTGGGGAAGAAGAGACCCAGTACTTC	CASSLGGEEETQYF
NA	TRBV11-3	16	TRBJ2-5	TRBD2	TGTGCCAGCAGCGAGGGACTAGCGGGAGGTAGTGAGACCCAGTACTTC	CASSEGLAGGSETQYF
NA	TRBV7-9	14	TRBJ2-5	NA	TGTGCCAGCAGCTGGTTCCGGCAGGGTAAGACCCAGTACTTC	CASSWFRQGKTQYF
NA	TRBV11-2	16	TRBJ2-5	NA	TGTGCCAGCAGCTTATTCCTCGGACCCCGGGAAGAGACCCAGTACTTC	CASSLFLGPREETQYF
NA	TRBV5-1	14	TRBJ2-2	TRBD2	TGCGCCAGCAGCTTGGCTAGCGGGAGCGGGGAGCTGTTTTTT	CASSLASGSGELFF
NA	TRBV6-5	15	TRBJ1-5	NA	TGTGCCAGCAGTTACTCTGGCAGTAGCAATCAGCCCCAGCATTTT	CASSYSGSSNQPQHF
NA	TRBV7-2	15	TRBJ1-1	NA	TGTGCCAGCAGCTTAAACCCAACCATGAACACTGAAGCTTTCTTT	CASSLNPTMNTEAFF
NA	TRBV19	13	TRBJ1-1	NA	TGTGCCAGTAGCCTCCAGTGGGCTGATGAAGCTTTCTTT	CASSLQWADEAFF
NA	TRBV5-1	16	TRBJ1-1	TRBD1	TGCGCCAGCAGCGTTGGACGACAGGGGTGGAACACTGAAGCTTTCTTT	CASSVGRQGWNTEAFF
NA	TRBV27	14	TRBJ2-1	NA	TGTGCCAGCAGTTCGATGGGCTCCTACAATGAGCAGTTCTTC	CASSSMGSYNEQFF
NA	TRBV28	11	TRBJ2-7	NA	TGTGCCAGCAGTGCGACGGGTAGAGAGTACTTC	CASSATGREYF
NA	TRBV27	13	TRBJ1-5	NA	TGTGCCAGCAGTCTCGGGAGCAATCAGCCCCAGCATTTT	CASSLGSNQPQHF
NA	TRBV7-2	15	TRBJ2-7	NA	TGTGCCAGCACCCCCTCAGGGGTTGGCCTCTACGAGCAGTACTTC	CASTPSGVGLYEQYF
NA	TRBV11-2	13	TRBJ2-7	NA	TGTGCCAGCAGCCCCCGACTAGTTAACGAGCAGTACTTC	CASSPRLVNEQYF
few	TRBV2	11	TRBJ2-7	NA	TGTGCCAGCATGGTATTCTCCGAGCAGTACTTC	CASMVFSEQYF
NA	TRBV28	17	TRBJ2-5	NA	TGTGCCAGCAGGGGGTGGTTCGAAGGGAGAGAGAGAGAGACCCAGTACTTC	CASRGWFEGRERETQYF
NA	TRBV9	15	TRBJ2-1	TRBD2	TGTGCCAGCAGCCGCGATGCGGGAGTGGTCAATGAGCAGTTCTTC	CASSRDAGVVNEQFF
NA	TRBV4-2	16	TRBJ1-5	NA	TGTGCCAGCAGCCAAGATAGGGGTAGTGGCAATCAGCCCCAGCATTTT	CASSQDRGSGNQPQHF
NA	TRBV9	15	TRBJ2-2	NA	TGTGCCAGCAGCCCCCGTCATCACGACACCGGGGAGCTGTTTTTT	CASSPRHHDTGELFF
NA	TRBV10-3	15	TRBJ2-7	TRBD2	TGTGCCATCAGTGAGCTCGGACTAGCGGGATACGAGCAGTACTTC	CAISELGLAGYEQYF
NA	TRBV5-1	14	TRBJ2-5	NA	TGCGCCAGCAGCTTGGACCTTTGGGAGAGGGTGGAGTACTTC	CASSLDLWERVEYF
NA	TRBV14	15	TRBJ2-1	NA	TGTGCCAGCAGCCAAGGAGGACCACCCCGGGGTGAGCAGTTCTTC	CASSQGGPPRGEQFF
few	TRBV28	16	TRBJ2-3	TRBD2	TGTGCCAGCAGTCCAGTCACTAGCGGTTTCACAGATACGCAGTATTTT	CASSPVTSGFTDTQYF
NA	TRBV30	18	TRBJ2-2	NA	TGTGCCTGGAGAGAATCCCCCTTAGCAGGGGTACCCACCGGGGAGCTGTTTTTT	CAWRESPLAGVPTGELFF
NA	TRBV15	14	TRBJ2-3	NA	TGTGCCACCAGCAGAGATCTTGGTTCAGATACGCAGTATTTT	CATSRDLGSDTQYF
NA	TRBV5-4	15	TRBJ2-3	NA	TGTGCCAGCGCCACGGGGGGCCCAGCCACAGATACGCAGTATTTT	CASATGGPATDTQYF
NA	TRBV28	16	TRBJ2-3	NA	TGTGCCAGCAGTTTGGTCCAAGGCACAGGCACAGATACGCAGTATTTT	CASSLVQGTGTDTQYF
NA	TRBV18	14	TRBJ2-7	TRBD1	TGTGCCAGCTCACCAAGGGACAGCCAATACGAGCAGTACTTC	CASSPRDSQYEQYF
NA	TRBV2	15	TRBJ2-5	TRBD2	TGTGCCAGCAGACCGGGACTAGCGGATCCGGGGACCCAGTACTTC	CASRPGLADPGTQYF
NA	TRBV29-1	14	TRBJ2-5	TRBD2	TGCAGCGTTCCCTTAGCGGGAGCAGACGGGACCCAGTACTTC	CSVPLAGADGTQYF
NA	TRBV5-6	15	TRBJ2-2	NA	TGTGCCAGCAGCCCCCCGACTTGGGGCACCGGGGAGCTGTTTTTT	CASSPPTWGTGELFF
once	TRBV5-1	15	TRBJ2-5	NA	TGCGCCAGCAGTATAATCCGGGACGCACAAGAGACCCAGTACTTC	CASSIIRDAQETQYF
NA	TRBV11-2	14	TRBJ2-6	NA	TGTGCTAGCAGCTTAGCCTATGGGGCCAACGTCCTGACTTTC	CASSLAYGANVLTF
NA	TRBV4-2	13	TRBJ1-2	NA	TGTGCCAGCAGCCAAGTTAACAGGGATGGCTACACCTTC	CASSQVNRDGYTF
NA	TRBV5-4	14	TRBJ1-4	NA	TGTGCCAGCAGCTTGGAGGGGTTTAATGAAAAACTGTTTTTT	CASSLEGFNEKLFF
NA	TRBV5-4	15	TRBJ2-5	TRBD1	TGTGCCAGCACCTCACGACAGGGGGCCGGGGAGACCCAGTACTTC	CASTSRQGAGETQYF
NA	TRBV6-6	14	TRBJ1-1	NA	TGTGCCAGCAGTTACTCGATTTGGAACACTGAAGCTTTCTTT	CASSYSIWNTEAFF